These 18 T cell receptor beta chains were all obtained from the same sample, sequenced in a study of blood T cell repertoires in COVID-19. Sequencing used immunoSEQ multiplex PCR; TCRdb keeps in-frame clones, though not all of them. This sample has about 250,000 clones, with around 90% found just once. Source material: PBMCs or T cells enriched from blood (not recorded which). The receptors come from a woman in her forties or fifties who had recovered from COVID-19.

The chain links TRBV15 to TRBJ2-3, with D perhaps matching TRBD2 (6 bases). The CDR3 consists of 13 residues. CDR1 and CDR2 from the germline V gene are LNHNV and YYDKDF (reference sequence). V shed 8 bases and J shed 1 base, with 10 bases lying between them. The CDR3, as DNA: TGTGCCACCTACCCTAGCGGCACAGATACGCAGTATTTT. Residues: CATYPSGTDTQYF.

Comment on this clone: This sample includes further DNA sequences coding for the same CDR3. The chain carries TRBV27 and TRBJ2-7; D might be TRBD1 (5 bases). V was clipped by 6 bases and J by 4 bases, with 10 bases between them. This CDR3 is built from 12 residues. Germline-derived CDR1 and CDR2 are MNHEY and SMNVEV (reference sequence). CDR3 loop: CASSRQGYEQYF. In DNA, the CDR3 is TGTGCCAGCAGCCGGCAGGGATACGAGCAGTACTTC.

In this sample, this clone turned up once. This chain links TRBV5-8 with TRBJ2-1, with TRBD2 matching 7 bases. The CDR3 is made up of 15 amino acids. The germline CDR1 and CDR2 sequences are SGHTS and YDEGEE. Trimming removed 0 bases from V and 10 bases from J; junction bases left unmatched: 10. The CDR3 loop is CASSLVGGGPREQFF. The CDR3 nucleotides read TGTGCCAGCAGCTTGGTCGGGGGAGGGCCGCGAGAGCAGTTCTTC. Looking up the rest from reference TRBV5-8 and TRBJ2-1 gives the full variable domain: EAGVTQSPTHLIKTRGQQATLRCSPISGHTSVYWYQQALGLGLQFLLWYDEGEERNRGNFPPRFSGRQFPNYSSELNVNALELEDSALYLCASSLVGGGPREQFFGPGTRLTVL.

The chain recombines TRBV12-3 or TRBV12-4 with TRBJ1-2, with 9 positions matching TRBD1. V was pared by 7 bases and J by 8 bases, with 8 bases of the junction left unmatched. CDR3 size: 13 residues. The CDR3 DNA is TGTGCCAGCAATTTGTGGACAGGGGAAGGCTACACCTTC. Translated, it gives CASNLWTGEGYTF.

In DNA, the CDR3 is TGCAGCGTTAGGGCGGGAGGAACCTATGAGCAGTTCTTC. Protein product: CSVRAGGTYEQFF. This chain connects TRBV29-1 to TRBJ2-1; 8 bases line up with TRBD2. CDR1 SQVTM and CDR2 ANQGSEA come from the germline V gene. The CDR3 is 13 residues long. V was clipped by 5 bases and J by 8 bases; unmatched bases: 8.

The V and J genes are TRBV12-5 and TRBJ1-1; no firm D call. The CDR3 runs 12 residues. Germline-derived CDR1 and CDR2 are LGHNT and FRNRAP. V lost 5 bases and J lost 7, with 11 bases in between. The DNA of the CDR3 is TGTGCTAGTGGTCGGGGTCGTAATGAAGCTTTCTTT. This sequence encodes CASGRGRNEAFF. Full variable domain (remainder filled in from reference TRBV12-5 and TRBJ1-1): DARVTQTPRHKVTEMGQEVTMRCQPILGHNTVFWYRQTMMQGLELLAYFRNRAPLDDSGMPKDRFSAEMPDATLATLKIQPSEPRDSAVYFCASGRGRNEAFFGQGTRLTVV.

The J gene is TRBJ1-5, the V gene TRBV10-3; 8 bases are a match to TRBD1. CDR3 length equals 13 residues. Unmatched junction bases numbered 8, after V lost 6 bases and J lost 10 bases. Per germline, CDR1 ENHRY and CDR2 SYGVKD. The CDR3 region has the DNA TGTGCCATCAGGGGACAGGCAGAAGGTCCCCAGCATTTT. Protein: CAIRGQAEGPQHF.

The chain carries TRBV5-4 and TRBJ1-4; 11 bases line up with TRBD1. Germline CDR1 reads SGHNT; CDR2 reads YYREEE (reference sequence). The V and J ends lost 4 bases and 14 bases, in that order; junction bases with no gene match: 10. This CDR3 has 14 residues. In nucleotides, the CDR3 is TGTGCCAGCAGCCTGGGACAGGGGGTGGGAGATCTGTTTTTT. This encodes CASSLGQGVGDLFF.

As regards this clone: Other nucleotide sequences from this sample produce the same CDR3. The chain recombines TRBV2 with TRBJ1-5, with TRBD1 matching over 7 bases. The length of the CDR3 is 13 residues. The V gene's germline CDR1 is SNHLY and CDR2 FYNNEI. V dropped 4 bases and J dropped 7; count of bases not matched to a gene: 4. The CDR3 DNA follows: TGTGCCAGCAGTGGGACAGGCGAACAGCCCCAGCATTTT. It is translated as CASSGTGEQPQHF.

The chain is built from TRBV11-1 and TRBJ2-1; 11 positions agree with TRBD2. V shed 0 bases and J 9 bases; nucleotides not matched to a gene: 10. CDR3 length: 17 residues. Germline V gene lookup returns CDR1 SGHAT and CDR2 FQDESV (reference sequence). This CDR3 reads CASSLALSASGRTEQFF. Here the CDR3 DNA reads TGTGCCAGCAGCTTAGCGCTCTCGGCTAGCGGGAGGACTGAGCAGTTCTTC. The full variable domain, with the rest looked up from reference TRBV11-1 and TRBJ2-1, is EAEVAQSPRYKITEKSQAVAFWCDPISGHATLYWYRQILGQGPELLVQFQDESVVDDSQLPKDRFSAERLKGVDSTLKIQPAELGDSAMYLCASSLALSASGRTEQFFGPGTRLTVL.

CDR3 in amino acids: CASSWAGIVNEQFF. The CDR3 coding sequence is TGTGCCAGCAGCTGGGCGGGAATCGTCAATGAGCAGTTCTTC. This chain joins TRBV5-8 and TRBJ2-1; possible D gene TRBD2, 6 bases. Germline assignment: CDR1 SGHTS and CDR2 YDEGEE. The CDR3 loop spans 14 amino acids. Between the trimmed V and J ends, which lost 3 bases and 6 bases, there was a span of 13 bases.

The J gene is TRBJ1-6, the V gene TRBV4-1; D gene uncertain. Germline loops: CDR1 MGHRA, CDR2 YSYEKL. V shed 3 bases and J shed 8 bases, with 14 bases lying between them. CDR3 length equals 15 residues. The CDR3 reads CASSQGRVVYSPLHF. The CDR3, as DNA: TGCGCCAGCAGCCAGGGGAGGGTCGTTTATTCACCCCTCCACTTT.

The rearrangement links TRBV6-5 to TRBJ2-1; no clear D gene. V was pared by 11 bases and J by 0 bases, with 11 bases between. The CDR3 runs to 13 residues. CDR1 is MNHEY, CDR2 SVGAGI, per germline. The CDR3 bases are TGTGCCTCTGGCGGAACCTCCTACAATGAGCAGTTCTTC. Protein sequence: CASGGTSYNEQFF.

The chain joins TRBV28 to TRBJ2-1; D possibly corresponds to TRBD1 (5 bases). Germline V CDR1 and CDR2: MDHEN, SYDVKM. There are 16 residues in the CDR3. V gave up 5 bases and J gave up 0 bases, with 14 bases separating them. As DNA, the CDR3 is TGTGCCAGCAGTCCTCAGACAGCAAGCTCCTACAATGAGCAGTTCTTC. This gives the protein CASSPQTASSYNEQFF.

The rearrangement links TRBV14 to TRBJ1-2; unclear D gene. Germline values: CDR1 SGHDN, CDR2 FVKESK. V was trimmed by 0 bases and J by 4 bases, leaving 12 bases between them. This CDR3 has 15 amino acids. CDR3 loop: CASSQDGSRLYGYTF. For the CDR3, the DNA is TGTGCCAGCAGCCAAGATGGCAGCCGACTCTATGGCTACACCTTC.

The chain has TRBV6-5 and TRBJ2-5; 8 bases map to TRBD1. V was pared by 7 bases and J by 4 bases, with 5 bases of the junction left unmatched. Germline CDR1 is MNHEY and CDR2 is SVGAGI. This CDR3 contains 13 residues. CDR3 sequence: CASTPDRGETQYF. The DNA for the CDR3 is TGTGCCAGCACCCCAGACAGGGGAGAGACCCAGTACTTC.

V is TRBV24-1 and J is TRBJ2-3, with D tentatively TRBD1 (5 bases). Germline CDR1 and CDR2: KGHDR and SFDVKD. This CDR3 is 17 amino acids long. The germline V and J ends were trimmed by 2 bases and 1 base, with 15 bases remaining between them. CDR3 sequence reads: CATSDYGTGTGTDTQYF. CDR3 bases: TGTGCCACCAGTGATTATGGCACAGGTACGGGCACAGATACGCAGTATTTT.

This rearrangement joins TRBV7-2 to TRBJ2-1; 10 bases are shared with TRBD2. With 2 bases clipped from V and 8 bases from J, the junction kept 6 bases outside the gene matches. The CDR3 length is 15 residues. Germline V gene lookup returns CDR1 SGHTA and CDR2 FQGNSA. The CDR3 coding sequence is TGTGCCAGCAGCTTACTAGCGGGAGTGGGTGATGAGCAGTTCTTC. Translation: CASSLLAGVGDEQFF.